This T cell receptor (beta chain) was recovered during a study of OX40 agonist ivuxolimab in advanced cancers. The repertoire was sequenced with immunoSEQ multiplex PCR; TCRdb's copy has only in-frame clones and lacks some. The table shows roughly 80,000 clones, with approximately 86% occurring only once. CDR3 length: 13 amino acids. V was trimmed by 3 bases and J by 8 bases, leaving 11 bases between them. CDR1 and CDR2 from the germline V gene are SGHTA and FQGTGA. Specimen: CD4+ or CD8+ T cells sorted from blood, collected in a trial of the OX40 agonist ivuxolimab. The sequence was collected from an adult with an advanced solid tumor such as melanoma, head and neck, liver or kidney cancer. V gene TRBV7-3 combines with J gene TRBJ2-1, with unresolved D. The CDR3 sequence is CASSLGWADEQFF. In DNA form, the CDR3 reads TGTGCCAGCAGCTTGGGATGGGCGGATGAGCAGTTCTTC.